Listed below are T cell receptor beta chains from one sample, sequenced in a study of T cell responses to AZD1222 COVID-19 vaccine. Repertoires were generated with immunoSEQ multiplex PCR, while TCRdb's copy carries only in-frame clones and drops some. This sample has more than 150,000 clones, with just under 90% found just once. The material was peripheral blood, obtained on day 0 of AZD1222 vaccination. The receptors come from an adult in good health. CDR3s include the opening cysteine and the closing phenylalanine or tryptophan. D genes are given only for firm matches. Rows may omit the clone size; those that give it use once, few, many or a size class.

d_gene	abundance	j_gene	v_gene	CDR3aa	CDR3nt
.	.	TRBJ1-2	TRBV4-1	CASSQGGSSIGYTF	TGCGCCAGCAGCCAAGGGGGGAGTTCGATTGGCTACACCTTC
TRBD1	.	TRBJ2-5	TRBV10-3	CAISEKGQAMHQETQYF	TGTGCCATCAGTGAGAAAGGACAGGCCATGCACCAAGAGACCCAGTACTTC
TRBD1	.	TRBJ1-5	TRBV28	CASSLRQGAEQPQHF	TGTGCCAGCAGTTTACGACAGGGGGCAGAGCAGCCCCAGCATTTT
.	.	TRBJ2-3	TRBV6-1	CASSERERSTDTQYF	TGTGCCAGCAGTGAACGGGAGAGAAGCACAGATACGCAGTATTTT
.	.	TRBJ1-5	TRBV19	CASSIDRTGDGGQPQHF	TGTGCCAGTAGTATAGACCGGACGGGGGACGGGGGTCAGCCCCAGCATTTT
.	.	TRBJ1-6	TRBV2	CASRIENSPLHF	TGTGCCAGCAGAATCGAGAATTCACCCCTCCACTTT
.	.	TRBJ1-2	TRBV19	CASSMAGTAYGYTF	TGTGCCAGTAGTATGGCAGGGACGGCCTATGGCTACACCTTC
.	once	TRBJ1-2	TRBV20-1	CSASPRSVYGYTF	TGCAGTGCTAGTCCTCGCAGTGTCTATGGCTACACCTTC
TRBD2	.	TRBJ2-7	TRBV29-1	CSVLGLAGGYEQYF	TGCAGCGTTTTGGGACTAGCAGGGGGGTACGAGCAGTACTTC
.	.	TRBJ2-2	TRBV3-1/TRBV3-2	CASSPRRASNTGELFF	TGTGCCAGCAGCCCGCGTAGGGCATCGAACACCGGGGAGCTGTTTTTT
TRBD1	few	TRBJ2-7	TRBV5-1	CASGRTGTDYEQYF	TGCGCCAGCGGACGGACAGGGACCGACTACGAGCAGTACTTC
.	.	TRBJ2-5	TRBV29-1	CSVMVQETQYF	TGCAGCGTAATGGTTCAGGAGACCCAGTACTTC
.	.	TRBJ2-7	TRBV28	CASSLFGGKSSYEQYF	TGTGCCAGCAGTTTATTTGGAGGGAAGTCCTCCTACGAGCAGTACTTC
.	.	TRBJ2-7	TRBV11-2	CASSLAGIQQYF	TGTGCCAGCAGCTTAGCGGGGATTCAGCAGTACTTC
.	.	TRBJ1-2	TRBV3-1/TRBV3-2	CASSREGQGYGYTF	TGTGCCAGCAGCCGTGAGGGGCAGGGCTATGGCTACACCTTC
TRBD1	.	TRBJ1-2	TRBV6-5	CASSTPTGGHGYTF	TGTGCCAGCAGTACCCCCACAGGGGGCCATGGCTACACCTTC
TRBD1	.	TRBJ2-3	TRBV28	CASTGGQGTDTQYF	TGTGCCAGCACTGGGGGACAGGGTACAGATACGCAGTATTTT
TRBD1	.	TRBJ1-6	TRBV6-5	CASSYWGQGPGSPLHF	TGTGCCAGCAGTTACTGGGGACAGGGGCCTGGCTCACCCCTCCACTTT
.	.	TRBJ1-5	TRBV6-6	CASSYVRGANQPQHF	TGTGCCAGCAGTTACGTCAGGGGAGCCAATCAGCCCCAGCATTTT
TRBD1	.	TRBJ1-2	TRBV7-9	CASSLQRDRENGYTF	TGTGCCAGCAGCTTACAGAGGGACAGGGAGAATGGCTACACCTTC
.	.	TRBJ1-2	TRBV6-2/TRBV6-3	CASSYNRGLDYGYTF	TGTGCCAGCAGTTATAATCGGGGGCTCGACTATGGCTACACCTTC
.	.	TRBJ2-2	TRBV5-8	CASSRWAGYSGELFF	TGTGCCAGCAGCCGTTGGGCGGGATATTCCGGGGAGCTGTTTTTT
.	once	TRBJ1-1	TRBV19	CATTDRNTEAFF	TGTGCCACTACGGACAGGAACACTGAAGCTTTCTTT
TRBD1	.	TRBJ2-7	TRBV7-9	CASSLIGGTGAYEQYF	TGTGCCAGCAGCTTAATTGGTGGGACAGGGGCCTACGAGCAGTACTTC
.	.	TRBJ1-1	TRBV7-8	CASSLVIRQGLRTTEAFF	TGTGCCAGCAGCTTAGTCATAAGGCAGGGGCTAAGAACTACTGAAGCTTTCTTT
.	.	TRBJ2-1	TRBV24-1	CATSDFTEQFF	TGTGCCACCAGTGATTTTACTGAGCAGTTCTTC
.	.	TRBJ2-4	TRBV6-5	CASSFGTMENIQYF	TGTGCCAGCAGTTTTGGGACAATGGAAAACATTCAGTACTTC
.	once	TRBJ2-3	TRBV3-1/TRBV3-2	CASSQDERTDTQYF	TGTGCCAGCAGCCAAGATGAGAGGACAGATACGCAGTATTTT
.	.	TRBJ2-7	TRBV5-1	CASSLEGSLSEQYF	TGCGCCAGCAGCTTGGAAGGTAGCTTGAGCGAGCAGTACTTC
TRBD2	.	TRBJ2-2	TRBV28	CASSLLPIAGEDTGELFF	TGTGCCAGCAGTTTATTACCGATAGCGGGGGAGGACACCGGGGAGCTGTTTTTT
TRBD1	.	TRBJ2-2	TRBV5-8	CASSPWDRANTGELFF	TGTGCCAGCAGCCCCTGGGACAGGGCGAACACCGGGGAGCTGTTTTTT
.	.	TRBJ2-7	TRBV10-1	CASSDGSYEQYF	TGCGCCAGCAGTGACGGCTCCTACGAGCAGTACTTC
TRBD1	few	TRBJ1-6	TRBV2	CASSEAPRTGSPLHF	TGTGCCAGCAGTGAAGCCCCACGGACAGGCTCCCCCCTCCACTTT
TRBD2	.	TRBJ2-2	TRBV7-3	CASSLTRAGLTPGELFF	TGTGCCAGCAGCTTAACGAGAGCGGGGCTGACCCCCGGGGAGCTGTTTTTT
TRBD2	.	TRBJ2-7	TRBV19	CASTRAGGYEQYF	TGTGCCAGTACCCGAGCGGGAGGCTACGAGCAGTACTTC
.	.	TRBJ2-7	TRBV6-5	CASSYSWRGSYEQYF	TGTGCCAGCAGTTACAGTTGGCGGGGCTCCTACGAGCAGTACTTC
TRBD1	.	TRBJ1-2	TRBV28	CASTGDSAYGYTF	TGTGCCAGCACAGGGGACAGCGCCTATGGCTACACCTTC
.	once	TRBJ1-3	TRBV19	CASTPPGVFSGNTIYF	TGTGCCAGTACCCCACCAGGAGTATTCTCTGGAAACACCATATATTTT
.	once	TRBJ2-7	TRBV24-1	CATSDLLDRNYEQYF	TGTGCCACCAGTGATTTGCTGGACAGAAACTACGAGCAGTACTTC
.	.	TRBJ1-1	TRBV5-1	CASSLETAVTEAFF	TGCGCCAGCAGCTTGGAAACAGCAGTCACTGAAGCTTTCTTT
.	.	TRBJ2-2	TRBV24-1	CATSDKFQGANTGELFF	TGTGCCACCAGTGATAAGTTCCAGGGCGCTAACACCGGGGAGCTGTTTTTT
TRBD1	.	TRBJ1-2	TRBV3-1/TRBV3-2	CASSPRTGGYTF	TGTGCCAGCAGCCCCAGGACAGGGGGCTACACCTTC
.	.	TRBJ1-5	TRBV2	CASSARGRLSNQPQHF	TGTGCCAGCAGTGCGAGGGGCCGGTTGAGTAATCAGCCCCAGCATTTT
TRBD1	.	TRBJ1-2	TRBV3-1/TRBV3-2	CASSQEGQGDYGYTF	TGTGCCAGCAGCCAAGAAGGACAGGGGGACTATGGCTACACCTTC
.	.	TRBJ2-1	TRBV11-3	CASSSTGSPYNEQFF	TGTGCCAGCAGCAGTACAGGATCCCCCTACAATGAGCAGTTCTTC
.	.	TRBJ1-1	TRBV7-8	CASSLVGEDTEAFF	TGTGCCAGCAGCCTAGTCGGGGAAGACACTGAAGCTTTCTTT
.	.	TRBJ2-7	TRBV6-6	CASSPPSRGPIPHWSYEQYF	TGTGCCAGCAGTCCCCCCTCCCGGGGGCCGATCCCCCATTGGTCCTACGAGCAGTACTTC